The source of this TCR beta chain is a study of PD-L1 blockade in urothelial cancer. In the study overall: Patients arrived having already received 0 to 3 prior chemotherapy regimens. There were a median of approximately 130,000 T cells in blood samples.

Sample time point: peripheral blood 6 weeks after treatment start. Worth noting for this clone: No antigen is known for it.

Findings and limits, study-wide: Better survival was forecast by a pretreatment blood TCR clonality below the median.

Sequenced by immunoSEQ multiplex PCR; TCRdb stores in-frame clones only, minus some. Here the sample spans more than 60,000 clones, about nine tenths being singletons. Germline V gene data show CDR1 as SGHNT and CDR2 as YYREEE (reference sequence). This CDR3 has 14 residues. V shed 4 bases and J shed 3 bases, with 13 bases lying between them. The J gene is TRBJ1-2, the V gene TRBV5-4; D remains ambiguous. The receptor was derived from a man in his sixties with urothelial cancer. This specimen was PBMCs, taken around atezolizumab (anti-PD-L1) treatment. In DNA, the CDR3 is TGTGCCAGCAGCGGCGGGCCAACTCACTATGGCTACACCTTC. Translated: CASSGGPTHYGYTF.